This T cell receptor beta chain was recorded in a study of T cells in localized non-small cell lung cancer. Clones were read by immunoSEQ multiplex PCR, and TCRdb kept only the in-frame ones, dropping some. The sample records 72,000 or so clones, approximately 87% being singletons. CDR3 length: 16 amino acids. After removal of 1 base from V and 6 bases from J, the junction contained 8 bases not matched to a gene. CDR1 is MGHRA and CDR2 is YSYEKL in the germline V gene. Of note for this clone: What it binds is unknown.

Overall study findings and caveats: Higher T cell density in the blood was associated with longer overall survival, whereas higher adjacent-lung clonality associated with shorter survival. The appearance of a median approximately 55 of the top 100 tumor clones was seen in adjacent lung. Heterogeneity remains possible, as sequencing covered one tumor region only.

Material: peripheral blood, obtained before any cancer treatment. This clonotype originated in a male donor aged 60 or over with stage III squamous cell lung carcinoma. The chain is built from TRBV4-1 and TRBJ2-1, with TRBD2 matching 8 bases. The CDR3, as DNA: TGCGCCAGCAGCCAAGCCCCGCTGCGGGGGGTCAATGAGCAGTTCTTC. This sequence encodes CASSQAPLRGVNEQFF.